Listed below are T cell receptor beta chains from one sample, sequenced in a study of OX40 agonist ivuxolimab in advanced cancers. Using immunoSEQ multiplex PCR, the repertoire was profiled, and TCRdb retains in-frame clones only, with some absent. The sample includes 9,500 to 14,000 clones, 77% of them seen just once. The source was CD4+ or CD8+ T cells sorted from blood, collected in a trial of the OX40 agonist ivuxolimab. Receptors were obtained from an adult with an advanced solid tumor such as melanoma, head and neck, liver or kidney cancer. CDR3s include the opening cysteine and the closing phenylalanine or tryptophan. The D gene is left open where the match is weak. For some rows the clone size is stated as once, few or many, or as a class when expanded; others skip it.

size,V,J,D,DNA,CDR3
NA,TRBV11-2,TRBJ1-1,NA,TGTGCCAGCAGACCTACACCTTACATGAACACTGAAGCTTTCTTT,CASRPTPYMNTEAFF
NA,TRBV4-1,TRBJ1-1,NA,TGCGCCAGCAGCCAAGTAACCCCAGGACGGATAAACACTGAAGCTTTCTTT,CASSQVTPGRINTEAFF
NA,TRBV13,TRBJ2-1,NA,TGTGCCAGCAGCTTAGAGTCATACAATGAGCAGTTCTTC,CASSLESYNEQFF
NA,TRBV9,TRBJ2-6,NA,TGTGCCAGCAAAAACCGGTACTGTCGGGCCAACGTCCTGACTTTC,CASKNRYCRANVLTF
NA,TRBV2,TRBJ2-2,TRBD1,TGTGCCAGCGGTGAGGGACAGGTCTCTCCCGGGGAGCTGTTTTTT,CASGEGQVSPGELFF
NA,TRBV5-1,TRBJ1-2,NA,TGCGCCAGCAGCCTGGACCCAGACTACTATGGCTACACCTTC,CASSLDPDYYGYTF
NA,TRBV5-6,TRBJ1-5,NA,TGTGCCAGCAGCAAGTACCGGGGCCAGAATCAGCCCCAGCATTTT,CASSKYRGQNQPQHF
NA,TRBV14,TRBJ2-5,TRBD2,TGTGCCAGCAGCCCGGGACTAGAGCTTGAGACCCAGTACTTC,CASSPGLELETQYF
NA,TRBV5-1,TRBJ2-1,TRBD1,TGCGCCAGCAGCTTGGGGGGACAGGGAATTGGGAATGAGCAGTTCTTC,CASSLGGQGIGNEQFF
few,TRBV28,TRBJ2-3,TRBD2,TGTGCCAGCAGTTTTCTAGCGGGAACAGATACGCAGTATTTT,CASSFLAGTDTQYF
NA,TRBV5-5,TRBJ2-2,NA,TGTGCCAGCAGCTTGGTCATCTCGAACACCGGGGAGCTGTTTTTT,CASSLVISNTGELFF
once,TRBV10-3,TRBJ2-7,TRBD2,TGTGCCATCAGTGAGTTCTCCGGGTCTAGCGGGAGCGAGCAGTACTTC,CAISEFSGSSGSEQYF
once,TRBV10-3,TRBJ1-6,NA,TGTGCCATCAGGGGACCCTATAATTCACCCCTCCACTTT,CAIRGPYNSPLHF
NA,TRBV5-8,TRBJ2-1,NA,TGTGCCAGCAGCTTGGGGTCGGGACTTGACCCCCACAATGAGCAGTTCTTC,CASSLGSGLDPHNEQFF
NA,TRBV27,TRBJ2-2,TRBD1,TGTGCCAGCAGTTTAACAGGGGGCGGGGAGCTGTTTTTT,CASSLTGGGELFF